This T cell receptor beta chain came from a study of neurological immune-mediated disorders. General study findings and limits: Patients with HTLV-1-associated myelopathy showed the most TCR clonal expansion. Those with multiple sclerosis showed the least, falling below healthy controls.

5'RACE generated cDNA with 10-nucleotide random UMIs. Sequencing runs each generated in excess of 160 million TCR-beta sequences derived from 15-18 subjects. Via MiXCR, TCRdb re-called the 5' RACE reads, giving one row per CDR3 protein. The table includes more than 35,000 distinct CDR3 sequences, about 6.9% detected once. This clonotype was recorded many times. Its antigen is still unknown. With 3 bases clipped from V and 10 bases from J, the junction kept 10 bases outside the gene matches. The V gene's germline CDR1 is SGHRS and CDR2 YFSETQ. This CDR3 spans 17 amino acids. Sequenced: CD4+ T cells from blood. V usage is TRBV5-1 and J usage is TRBJ2-1; TRBD2 agrees at 16 bases. The clonotype was recovered from a woman in her 40s in good health. CDR3 nucleotide sequence: TGCGCCAGCAGCTCGAACCCGGGACTAGCGGGAGGGGGCGAGCAGTTCTTC. Protein: CASSSNPGLAGGGEQFF. Looking up the rest from reference TRBV5-1 and TRBJ2-1 gives the full variable domain: KAGVTQTPRYLIKTRGQQVTLSCSPISGHRSVSWYQQTPGQGLQFLFEYFSETQRNKGNFPGRFSGRQFSNSRSEMNVSTLELGDSALYLCASSSNPGLAGGGEQFFGPGTRLTVL.